This T cell receptor (beta chain) emerged from a study of blood T cell repertoires in COVID-19. Study details: The samples span acute and convalescent COVID-19 from the United States, Italy and Spain. The analysed material was cDNA or gDNA that came from T cells, B-cell-depleted T cells, or PBMCs.

This CDR3 has 15 amino acids. The V end was cut by 1 base, the J end by 6 bases, with 14 bases between. CDR1 is LGHNA and CDR2 is YNFKEQ in the germline V gene. Authors' analysis steps: It was from reference gene primer amplification that nucleated cell counts were estimated. The protocol was immunoSEQ multiplex PCR, while the TCRdb copy is restricted to in-frame clones and leaves out a portion. V and J calls and clone size follow that table, whereas D and trimming were derived from the DNA. This table holds about 180,000 clones, about 91% found once. Ages ranged from about 18 to 89 years, with residence in 24 US areas. The count of this clone is one.

The sample taken for sequencing was PBMCs or T cells enriched from blood (not recorded which). This receptor was identified in a woman aged 40 to 55 with acute COVID-19. V gene TRBV4-2 combines with J gene TRBJ2-3, with a weak D call TRBD1 (6 bases). CDR3 sequence reads: CASSQGGQGPDTQYF. For the CDR3, the DNA is TGTGCCAGCAGCCAAGGGGGGCAGGGACCCGATACGCAGTATTTT.